The table lists the clone carrying this T cell receptor beta chain with many counts. Unique molecular identifiers were included in an RNA-based 3' RACE TCR library. TCRdb itself ran the 3' RACE reads through MiXCR, one entry per CDR3 protein. The table shows about 40,000 distinct CDR3 sequences, with about 6.5% occurring only once. As for treatment: PENTA 11 planned treatment interruption arm or continuous ART arm. Naive CD4+ CD45RA+ CD45RO- T cells were sorted from thawed PBMCs. The record originates from a study of HIV-infected children after antiretroviral therapy interruption. Turning to the study itself: Children were on planned treatment interruption or continuous treatment. Interruption-arm sampling covered weeks 0, 12, interruption end (24 or 48), and about 3 years post-study. In continuous treatment, analyzed samples were from weeks 0, 48 and 150.

Trimming pared 5 bases from V and 0 bases from J, leaving 17 bases between. This CDR3 is built from 17 residues. In germline, CDR1 is MDHEN, CDR2 SYDVKM. The chain employs TRBV28 and TRBJ2-1, with D uncertain. Source: CD45RA+ CD4+ T cells from PBMCs, pooled from several time points, taken from a donor given antiretroviral therapy, either interrupted or continuous. Subset reported: naive CD4+ CD45RA+ CD45RO- T cells. This receptor was identified in a pool of human donors with HIV. DNA of the CDR3: TGTGCCAGCAGTCCCGCTCGACACCTGAGCTCCTACAATGAGCAGTTCTTC. This translates into CASSPARHLSSYNEQFF.